This T cell receptor (beta chain) derives from a study of T-cell reconstitution after alpha-beta-depleted transplantation in children. Using unique molecular identifiers, the investigators prepared the TCRbeta library. TCRdb fed the PCR reads into MiXCR, producing one record per CDR3 protein. Of around 580,000 distinct CDR3 sequences listed, about a quarter are singletons. This clonotype was counted ten times or more. Its antigen is not identified. Findings of the study overall: Newly generated T cells supplied most T-cell counts and diversity one year post-transplant.

This TCR was sampled from a boy younger than two with Wiskott-Aldrich syndrome, due to receive a stem cell transplant. The input for sequencing was PBMCs, taken before TCRalphabeta/CD19-depleted stem cell transplant.

The CDR3 coding sequence is TGTGCCACCAGTGATCCTGGACTAGCGGGACGGGAGGAGACCCAGTACTTC. It is translated as CATSDPGLAGREETQYF. This chain joins TRBV24-1 and TRBJ2-5; TRBD2 matches 12 bases. After removal of 3 bases from V and 5 bases from J, the junction contained 9 bases not matched to a gene. The CDR3 length is 17 residues. Germline-derived CDR1 and CDR2 are KGHDR and SFDVKD.